This T cell receptor (beta chain) was identified during a study of regulatory T cells in long-lasting Graves disease (dated by TCRdb to about 2021). Context from the whole study: Persistent Graves' disease was defined as persistently positive TSH receptor autoantibodies together with antithyroid drug treatment for over 5 years. TCR sequencing covered 13 persistent and 20 newly diagnosed Graves' disease patients, 33 samples in total. In the clinical cohort, patients with persistent Graves' disease had used antithyroid drugs for an average of around ten years. The study was conducted in China and was registered as a clinical trial. Patients with persistent Graves' disease were compared with patients with newly diagnosed Graves' disease using TCR sequencing and RNA sequencing of peripheral blood.

The library was obtained by multiplex PCR. Sequencer: Illumina HiSeq 4000. iRepertoire HTBI primers and Arm-PCR amplification of CDR3 regions were used to construct TCR beta libraries. PCR products were gel purified before sequencing. The authors' analysis ran thus. Across samples, 55 to 80 TRBV and 14 TRBJ segments were identified and used for gene usage analysis of CDR3 amino acid clonotypes. COPE and FqMerger were used to merge filtered high-quality paired reads into contigs. BLAST was used to align contigs to IMGT TRBV, TRBD and TRBJ reference genes, and CDR3 was defined according to IMGT. Any clonotype with a frequency above 0.1% was counted as a highly expanded clone. Shannon entropy served as the measure of repertoire diversity, while the Gini coefficient captured V-J evenness. A clonotype found in more than one individual was treated as public. TCRdb trimmed public reads at Q25 via fastp, called clones via MiXCR and kept in-frame beta chains. Each entry is one CDR3 protein sequence, shown with its most common DNA and genes. TCRdb, not the original authors, processed these V and J calls. The table for this sample lists 300,000 or so distinct CDR3 sequences; around 20% of them were counted only once. 25% to 35% of the sample rests with the top ten.

Here is what the overall study found, with its caveats: Persistent disease showed preferential use of TRBV28, TRBJ1-2 and TRBJ2-5, whereas newly diagnosed disease favored TRBV20-1 and TRBJ2-1. Peripheral blood alone was examined, since thyroid tissue, which constituted the primary lesion, could not be accessed. Persistent Graves' disease patients showed lower TCR Shannon entropy and fewer highly expanded clones than newly diagnosed patients, suggesting clonal expansion. Sequencing and analysis were limited to the TCR beta chain. Persistent patients shared more public clonotypes among themselves (around 3,000) than newly diagnosed patients did (over 950). The small sample size was acknowledged by the authors as a limitation that may reduce accuracy.

According to the study, the label for this sample's time point signals: persistent/refractory GD, antithyroid drugs over 5 years with positive TRAb. For both TCR sequencing and RNA sequencing, RNA was extracted from PBMCs in TRIzol. The diagnosis of Graves' disease was made according to American Thyroid Association guidelines. Recruitment of patients was carried out at an endocrinology department in Xi'an, China. Each patient gave 7.5 to 10 milliliters of peripheral blood, collected in an EDTA anticoagulant tube. PBMCs were isolated by Ficoll Paque Plus density gradient separation without further T cell sorting. An Agilent 2100 Bioanalyzer and agarose gel were used to check RNA quality, and a NanoDrop 2000 was used to measure RNA concentration. For CDR1 and CDR2, the germline V gene lists SNHLY and FYNNEI. The CDR3 measures 15 amino acids from cysteine to phenylalanine. The entry retains the CDR3 DNA only, 45 bases that are in frame from base 1. Clipping removes 4 bases from V and 7 bases from J, with 11 as the unmatched junction base count.

This clonotype has at least ten counts. What this receptor recognizes is not known. Base qualities are missing; no much larger clone stands one base away. The source was peripheral blood mononuclear cells (PBMCs), collected when the disease was refractory, from a patient treated with antithyroid drugs. Recombination linked TRBV2 to TRBJ2-5; the central 8 bases match TRBD2. This clonotype originated in a female donor with Graves disease. The DNA is TGTGCCAGCAGTGGGGGAGCGGGGGCCCGGGGGACCCAGTACTTC. Its protein reads: CASSGGAGARGTQYF.